One and the same sample provided the 32 T cell receptor beta chains below, sequenced in a study of blood T cell repertoires in COVID-19. Here immunoSEQ multiplex PCR was the method, and the copy in TCRdb shows in-frame clones only, minus some. Of roughly 140,000 clones in the sample, 80% to 90% are singletons; the top ten hold roughly 15%. Material: peripheral blood. Receptors were obtained from a woman aged 40 to 49 with acute or convalescent COVID-19.

The chain carries TRBV13 and TRBJ2-3; a possible D gene is TRBD1 (6 bases). Germline CDR1 PRHDT, CDR2 FYEKMQ (reference sequence). V was trimmed by 5 bases and J by 0 bases, leaving 9 bases between them. The CDR3 is 14 amino acids. This CDR3 is CASSLDRSTDTQYF. The CDR3 DNA is TGTGCCAGCAGCCTTGACAGGAGCACAGATACGCAGTATTTT.

The chain couples TRBV4-1 to TRBJ2-3, with D perhaps matching TRBD2 (6 bases). The V and J ends lost 0 bases and 3 bases respectively, with 16 bases between them. CDR3 length: 17 amino acids. CDR1 and CDR2 from the germline V gene are MGHRA and YSYEKL. The CDR3 DNA is TGCGCCAGCAGCCAAGACGGTTTGGGGGGTTGGACAGATACGCAGTATTTT. It yields the protein CASSQDGLGGWTDTQYF.

The chain carries TRBV19 and TRBJ1-1; the D gene is possibly TRBD1 (6 bases). The CDR3 runs to 14 residues. Deletions cut 7 bases from V and 2 bases from J, with 14 bases between. Germline V gene data show CDR1 as LNHDA and CDR2 as SQIVND (reference sequence). The CDR3 DNA follows: TGTGCCAGTAAAAGGACAGCGACAAACACTGAAGCTTTCTTT. Amino acids: CASKRTATNTEAFF.

The count of this clone is one. V is TRBV4-2 and J is TRBJ1-6, with 8 bases lining up with TRBD1. The V gene's germline CDR1 is LGHNA and CDR2 YNFKEQ. This CDR3 has 17 residues. The V and J ends lost 4 bases and 2 bases, in that order; junction bases with no gene match: 7. Here the CDR3 reads CASSRRQGLTYNSPLHF. The CDR3, as DNA: TGTGCCAGCAGCCGTAGACAGGGGTTGACCTATAATTCACCCCTCCACTTT.

The gene calls are TRBV30 and TRBJ2-1; D may be TRBD1 (6 bases). This CDR3 region has 12 residues. V lost 1 base and J lost 13, with 14 bases in between. Germline V gene lookup returns CDR1 GTSNPN and CDR2 SVGIG (reference sequence). CDR3 residues: CAWSENDRSQFF. The CDR3 DNA sequence: TGTGCCTGGAGTGAAAACGACAGGTCCCAGTTCTTC.

On this clone: Germline and junction disagree at one end, which may indicate a read error. The chain links TRBV30 to TRBJ1-4; maybe TRBD1 (5 bases). The CDR3 sequence is 14 residues long. Germline assignment: CDR1 GTSNPN and CDR2 SVGIG (reference sequence). The DNA for the CDR3 is TGTGCCTGGAGCCTCACAGGACCTAAGGAAAAACTGTTTTTT. This translates into CAWSLTGPKEKLFF.

The DNA of the CDR3 is TGTGCCAGCAGCTTGGGTGAGGCTCAGCCCCAGCATTTT. Amino acid sequence: CASSLGEAQPQHF. V gene TRBV5-4 combines with J gene TRBJ1-5; the D is unclear. V lost 0 bases and J 6 bases, leaving 7 bases between the germline ends. Per germline, CDR1 SGHNT and CDR2 YYREEE (reference sequence). The CDR3 consists of 13 residues.

V is TRBV7-8 and J is TRBJ1-5; D possibly corresponds to TRBD1 (5 bases). The germline V gene encodes CDR1 SGHVS and CDR2 FQNEAQ. The CDR3 runs to 17 residues. Between the trimmed V and J ends, which lost 1 base and 6 bases, there was a span of 19 bases. The DNA of the CDR3 is TGTGCCAGCAGCTTAGTCTTACCAGGGCCTATGGGTCAGCCCCAGCATTTT. Protein sequence: CASSLVLPGPMGQPQHF.

The CDR3 sequence: CASTGGDADTQYF. The CDR3 region has the DNA TGTGCCAGCACAGGGGGCGACGCAGATACGCAGTATTTT. The V call is TRBV3-1 (or the pseudogene TRBV3-2), the J call TRBJ2-3; 8 positions agree with TRBD1. Looked up from germline, CDR1 is LGHDT and CDR2 is YNNKEL (reference sequence). The CDR3 is made up of 13 amino acids. V lost 7 bases to trimming and J lost 4 bases; unmatched junction nucleotides: 4.

The chain has TRBV19 and TRBJ1-1; a possible D gene is TRBD1 (6 bases). The CDR3 spans 16 residues. Per germline, CDR1 LNHDA and CDR2 SQIVND (reference sequence). The germline V and J ends were trimmed by 6 bases and 0 bases, with 17 bases remaining between them. The CDR3 sequence is CASSIWGGALNTEAFF. The CDR3 bases are TGTGCCAGTAGCATTTGGGGGGGCGCGTTGAACACTGAAGCTTTCTTT.

The J gene is TRBJ2-7, the V gene TRBV7-2; tentatively, D is TRBD1 (6 bases). CDR3 length: 14 amino acids. Between the trimmed V and J ends, which lost 6 bases and 4 bases, there was a span of 16 bases. CDR1 and CDR2 from the germline V gene are SGHTA and FQGNSA. CDR3 sequence (DNA): TGTGCCAGCAGTCCCGGGACACCCCCTTACGAGCAGTACTTC. The encoded protein is CASSPGTPPYEQYF.

This chain links TRBV11-2 with TRBJ2-7; D remains unclear. V was pared by 3 bases and J by 5 bases, with 8 bases between. The V gene's germline CDR1 is SGHAT and CDR2 FQNNGV. The CDR3 spans 12 residues. In nucleotides, the CDR3 is TGTGCCAGCAGCTTTAGATCCCACGAGCAGTACTTC. Protein product: CASSFRSHEQYF.

The V gene is TRBV19, the J gene TRBJ2-2; 8 bases fit TRBD2. CDR1 is LNHDA, CDR2 SQIVND, per germline (reference sequence). The ends lost 4 bases at V and 5 bases at J; junction bases unmatched: 3. The CDR3 consists of 14 residues. CDR3 amino acids: CASSRIAGTGELFF. The CDR3 region has the DNA TGTGCCAGTAGTAGGATAGCGGGAACCGGGGAGCTGTTTTTT.

The rearrangement uses TRBV28 and TRBJ1-2; 7 nucleotides align to TRBD1. Trimming removed 8 bases from V and 7 bases from J; junction bases left unmatched: 19. Germline CDR1 is MDHEN and CDR2 is SYDVKM. This CDR3 region has 16 residues. CDR3 sequence reads: CASAPTGSISGVGYTF. CDR3 coding DNA: TGTGCCAGCGCACCGACAGGGTCTATTTCAGGAGTTGGCTACACCTTC.

The chain recombines TRBV7-8 with TRBJ2-3, with D maybe TRBD2 (5 bases). V lost 5 bases, J lost 2 bases, and 17 bases lay in between. Germline V lookup: CDR1 SGHVS, CDR2 FQNEAQ. The CDR3 loop spans 16 amino acids. The CDR3 region has the DNA TGTGCCAGCAGCGCAATAGGACTGCCCGTCACAGATACGCAGTATTTT. Its protein product is CASSAIGLPVTDTQYF.

The rearrangement joins TRBV30 to TRBJ1-1; no clear D gene. V was cut by 0 bases and J by 0 bases, with 8 bases left in between. The germline CDR1 and CDR2 sequences are GTSNPN and SVGIG (reference sequence). This CDR3 is built from 14 residues. The CDR3 bases are TGTGCCTGGAGTGTACCTCGGGTGAACACTGAAGCTTTCTTT. This gives the protein CAWSVPRVNTEAFF. The full variable domain, completed using reference TRBV30 and TRBJ1-1, is SQTIHQWPATLVQPVGSPLSLECTVEGTSNPNLYWYRQAAGRGLQLLFYSVGIGQISSEVPQNLSASRPQDRQFILSSKKLLLSDSGFYLCAWSVPRVNTEAFFGQGTRLTVV.

V gene TRBV5-1 combines with J gene TRBJ1-2; 7 nucleotides match TRBD1. The CDR3 extends over 14 amino acids. Germline V gene sequence: CDR1 SGHRS, CDR2 YFSETQ. The V gene end was trimmed by 1 base and the J gene end by 3 bases; junction bases not matched to a gene: 3. CDR3 DNA sequence: TGCGCCAGCAGCTTGAATACAGGGGACTATGGCTACACCTTC. Encoded protein: CASSLNTGDYGYTF.

This clone has more than one count but fewer than ten. V and J are TRBV4-2 and TRBJ1-1, with D possibly TRBD1 on 6 matching bases. V was cut by 6 bases and J by 4 bases, with 21 bases left in between. CDR3 length: 16 amino acids. CDR1 is LGHNA, CDR2 YNFKEQ, per germline. In nucleotides, the CDR3 is TGTGCCAGCAGGGGTTGGTGTGGGGGCGGTAGCACTGAAGCTTTCTTT. Translated: CASRGWCGGGSTEAFF.

This chain joins TRBV15 and TRBJ2-2; D is unresolved. CDR1 is LNHNV and CDR2 is YYDKDF in the germline V gene (reference sequence). The length of the CDR3 is 16 residues. Trimming took off 0 bases at V and 6 bases at J, with 14 bases between the two ends. This chain's CDR3 is CATSREAATPAGELFF. The CDR3, as DNA: TGTGCCACCAGCAGAGAGGCGGCCACCCCCGCCGGGGAGCTGTTTTTT. The full variable domain, rest sourced from reference TRBV15 and TRBJ2-2, is DAMVIQNPRYQVTQFGKPVTLSCSQTLNHNVMYWYQQKSSQAPKLLFHYYDKDFNNEADTPDNFQSRRPNTSFCFLDIRSPGLGDTAMYLCATSREAATPAGELFFGEGSRLTVL.

Only one count was recorded for this clone. This CDR3 reads CASSLGGQGTGYTF. In nucleotides, the CDR3 is TGTGCCAGCAGTTTAGGAGGACAGGGTACCGGCTACACCTTC. The chain joins TRBV28 to TRBJ1-2; 8 bases are shared with TRBD1. The junction had 7 bases not matched to a gene; V was cut back by 2 bases and J by 8 bases. This CDR3 comprises 14 residues. Germline V gives CDR1 MDHEN, CDR2 SYDVKM.

This clone was picked up a small number of times. The chain is built from TRBV7-8 and TRBJ1-6; TRBD1 is a possible D gene (6 bases). The V end was cut by 1 base, the J end by 4 bases, with 14 bases between. This CDR3 contains 17 residues. The V gene's germline CDR1 is SGHVS and CDR2 FQNEAQ. CDR3 sequence reads: CASSLEGVSPYNSPLHF. CDR3 DNA sequence: TGTGCCAGCAGCTTAGAGGGGGTTTCCCCTTATAATTCACCCCTCCACTTT. The whole variable domain, filled in from reference TRBV7-8 and TRBJ1-6, reads GAGVSQSPRYKVAKRGQDVALRCDPISGHVSLFWYQQALGQGPEFLTYFQNEAQLDKSGLPSDRFFAERPEGSVSTLKIQRTQQEDSAVYLCASSLEGVSPYNSPLHFGNGTRLTVT.

This chain uses TRBV7-6 with TRBJ2-3, with 9 nucleotides matching TRBD1. With V trimmed by 1 base and J by 3 bases, 8 bases remained unmatched. Germline CDR1 reads SGHVS; CDR2 reads FNYEAQ. There are 17 residues in the CDR3. CDR3 residues: CASSLVATGGLTDTQYF. CDR3 coding DNA: TGTGCCAGCAGCTTAGTGGCAACAGGGGGCCTGACAGATACGCAGTATTTT.

The chain couples TRBV5-8 to TRBJ2-1; TRBD2 agrees at 7 bases. The CDR3 spans 15 residues. CDR1 is SGHTS, CDR2 YDEGEE, per germline. Trimming at V came to 0 bases and at J to 0 bases, leaving 0 bases not matched to a gene. The CDR3, as DNA: TGTGCCAGCAGCTTGGGACTAGCCTCCTACAATGAGCAGTTCTTC. It specifies CASSLGLASYNEQFF.

The chain carries TRBV15 and TRBJ1-2; D remains ambiguous. The CDR3 covers 14 residues. Trimming left V 0 bases short and J 5 bases short, with 10 bases between. Germline V gene data show CDR1 as LNHNV and CDR2 as YYDKDF (reference sequence). For the CDR3, the DNA is TGTGCCACCAGCAGAGATAGACGGGATTATGGCTACACCTTC. It codes for CATSRDRRDYGYTF.

The chain has TRBV30 and TRBJ1-3, with D unresolved. The germline CDR1 and CDR2 sequences are GTSNPN and SVGIG (reference sequence). The CDR3 is made up of 12 amino acids. With 5 bases removed from V and 1 base from J, the gap between germline ends came to 6 bases. The CDR3 sequence is CAWARSGNTIYF. The CDR3 DNA reads as TGTGCCTGGGCACGGTCTGGAAACACCATATATTTT.

The chain is built from TRBV28 and TRBJ1-6; 7 bases match TRBD1. CDR3 length equals 15 residues. Germline values: CDR1 MDHEN, CDR2 SYDVKM. V shed 2 bases, J shed 5 bases, and the junction held 3 bases outside the gene matches. CDR3 in DNA: TGTGCCAGCAGTTTACTGACAGGGAATAATTCACCCCTCCACTTT. Encoded protein: CASSLLTGNNSPLHF.

V usage is TRBV11-1 and J usage is TRBJ2-3; possibly TRBD2 for D (7 bases). The CDR3 is 13 amino acids. The V end lost 5 bases, the J end lost 9 bases, and 15 bases lay between the germline ends. Germline values: CDR1 SGHAT, CDR2 FQDESV (reference sequence). The CDR3 coding sequence is TGTGCCAGCAGCCCGCGGGGCGGGGGCACGCAGTATTTT. Amino acid sequence: CASSPRGGGTQYF.

This clone has only one observation. The rearrangement links TRBV29-1 to TRBJ2-1, with 10 bases lining up with TRBD2. The CDR3 is 14 amino acids. V lost 7 bases, J lost 6 bases, and 9 bases stayed unmatched. Germline values: CDR1 SQVTM, CDR2 ANQGSEA. CDR3 DNA sequence: TGCAGCGCCGAGAGGACTAGCGGAGCCAATGAGCAGTTCTTC. The encoded protein is CSAERTSGANEQFF.

The chain employs TRBV5-6 and TRBJ2-6; 14 bases are shared with TRBD2. This CDR3 has 17 residues. Germline CDR1 reads SGHDT; CDR2 reads YYEEEE. The V gene end was trimmed by 3 bases and the J gene end by 2 bases; junction bases not matched to a gene: 1. The DNA of the CDR3 is TGTGCCAGCAGCTGGGGACTAGCGGGAGCTGGGGCCAACGTCCTGACTTTC. Its translation is CASSWGLAGAGANVLTF.

The chain has TRBV28 and TRBJ2-3, with TRBD2 as a possible D gene (5 bases). Per germline, CDR1 MDHEN and CDR2 SYDVKM. The CDR3 covers 11 residues. Trimming removed 3 bases at V and 10 bases at J, with 8 bases between. CDR3 in DNA: TGTGCCAGCAGTTTCCGAGGGTCGCAGTATTTT. Its translation is CASSFRGSQYF.

The rearrangement links TRBV7-3 to TRBJ1-4; 7 nucleotides align to TRBD1. The CDR3 extends over 16 amino acids. Germline V gene lookup returns CDR1 SGHTA and CDR2 FQGTGA. V dropped 4 bases and J dropped 5; count of bases not matched to a gene: 10. The CDR3 loop is CASSSLPTGLNEKLFF. CDR3 nucleotides: TGTGCCAGCAGCTCCTTGCCGACAGGGTTGAATGAAAAACTGTTTTTT.

This clone was detected once. V usage is TRBV18 and J usage is TRBJ2-5; D not certain. The V gene lost 2 bases and the J gene lost 2 bases, with 6 bases spanning the gap. Germline V lookup: CDR1 KGHSH, CDR2 LQKENI. The length of the CDR3 is 13 residues. The CDR3 protein is CASSPTRQETQYF. DNA for the CDR3: TGTGCCAGCTCACCAACCAGGCAAGAGACCCAGTACTTC.